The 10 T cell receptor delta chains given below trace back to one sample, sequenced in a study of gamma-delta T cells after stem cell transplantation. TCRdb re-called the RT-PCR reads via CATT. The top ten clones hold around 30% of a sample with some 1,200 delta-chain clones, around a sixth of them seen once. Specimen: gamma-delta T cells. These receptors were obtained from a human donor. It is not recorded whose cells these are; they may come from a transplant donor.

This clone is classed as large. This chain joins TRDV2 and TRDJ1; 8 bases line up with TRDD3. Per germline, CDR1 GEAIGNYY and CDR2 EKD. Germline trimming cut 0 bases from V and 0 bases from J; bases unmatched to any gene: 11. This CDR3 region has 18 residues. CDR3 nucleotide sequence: TGTGCCTGTGACACCGTGGGGATACAAAGGGGCTACACCGATAAACTCATCTTT. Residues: CACDTVGIQRGYTDKLIF.

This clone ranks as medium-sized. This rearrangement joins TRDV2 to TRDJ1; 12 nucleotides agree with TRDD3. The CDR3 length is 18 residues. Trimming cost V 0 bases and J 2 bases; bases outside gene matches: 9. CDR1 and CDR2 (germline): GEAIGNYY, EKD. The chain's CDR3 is CACDTVSTGGYPTDKLIF. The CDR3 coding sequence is TGTGCCTGTGACACCGTCAGTACTGGGGGATACCCAACCGATAAACTCATCTTT.

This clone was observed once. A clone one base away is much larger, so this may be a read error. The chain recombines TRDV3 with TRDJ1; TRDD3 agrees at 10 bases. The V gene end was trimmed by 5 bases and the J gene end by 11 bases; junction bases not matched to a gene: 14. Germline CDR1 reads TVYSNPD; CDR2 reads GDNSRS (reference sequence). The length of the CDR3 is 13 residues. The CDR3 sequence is CAPTRQGDTTLIF. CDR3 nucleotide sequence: TGTGCCCCCACGCGACAGGGGGATACGACCCTCATCTTT.

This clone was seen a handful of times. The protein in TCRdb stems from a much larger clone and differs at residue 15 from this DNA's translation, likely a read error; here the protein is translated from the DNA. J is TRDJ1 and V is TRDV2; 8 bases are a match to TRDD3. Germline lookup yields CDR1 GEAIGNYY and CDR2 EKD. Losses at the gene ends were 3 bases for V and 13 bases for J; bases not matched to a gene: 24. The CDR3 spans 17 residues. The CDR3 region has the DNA TGTGCCTGTGACGCCAGCCTGCTTACTGGGGGGTCGGGTGGACCCATCTTT. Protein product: CACDASLLTGGSGGPIF.

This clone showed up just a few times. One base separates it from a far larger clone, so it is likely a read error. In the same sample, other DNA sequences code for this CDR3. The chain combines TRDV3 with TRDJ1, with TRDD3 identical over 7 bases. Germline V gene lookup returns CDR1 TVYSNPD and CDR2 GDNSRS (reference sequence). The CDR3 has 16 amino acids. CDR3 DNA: TGCGCCTTTTACACGGTGGGGGACTGGGTCACCGATAAACTCATCTTT. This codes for CAFYTVGDWVTDKLIF.

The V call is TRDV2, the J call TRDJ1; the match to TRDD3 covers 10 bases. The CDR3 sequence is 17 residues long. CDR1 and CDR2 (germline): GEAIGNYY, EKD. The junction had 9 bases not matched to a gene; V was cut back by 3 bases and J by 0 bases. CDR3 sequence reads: CACDAILGDEYTDKLIF. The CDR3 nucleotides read TGTGCCTGTGACGCTATACTGGGGGATGAGTACACCGATAAACTCATCTTT.

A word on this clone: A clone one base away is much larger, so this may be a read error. The CDR3 is CALGELPIFLFLYWRPGETDKLIF. The DNA for the CDR3 is TGTGCTCTTGGGGAACTACCGATCTTCCTTTTCTTGTACTGGAGACCGGGAGAGACCGATAAACTCATCTTT. The chain couples TRDV1 to TRDJ1; TRDD2 is a possible D gene (6 bases). Per the germline V gene, CDR1 is TSWWSYY and CDR2 is QGS. CDR3 length equals 24 residues. Trimming pared 0 bases from V and 2 bases from J, leaving 37 bases between.

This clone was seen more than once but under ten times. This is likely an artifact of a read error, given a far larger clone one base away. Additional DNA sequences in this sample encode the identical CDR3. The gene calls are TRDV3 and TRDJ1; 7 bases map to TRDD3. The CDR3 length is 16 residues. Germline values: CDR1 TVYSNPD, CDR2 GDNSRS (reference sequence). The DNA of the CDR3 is TGTGCCTTTTACACGGTGGGGGACTGGGTCACCGATAAACTCATCTTC. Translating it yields CAFYTVGDWVTDKLIF.

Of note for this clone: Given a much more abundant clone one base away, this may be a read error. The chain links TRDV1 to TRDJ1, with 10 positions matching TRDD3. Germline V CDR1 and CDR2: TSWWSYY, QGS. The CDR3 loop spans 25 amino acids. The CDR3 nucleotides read TGTGCTCTTGGGGAACTAGCACCGTGGGGCTTGATTGGGGGATACACCTTAGCATACACCGATAAACCCATCTTT. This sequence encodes CALGELAPWGLIGGYTLAYTDKPIF.

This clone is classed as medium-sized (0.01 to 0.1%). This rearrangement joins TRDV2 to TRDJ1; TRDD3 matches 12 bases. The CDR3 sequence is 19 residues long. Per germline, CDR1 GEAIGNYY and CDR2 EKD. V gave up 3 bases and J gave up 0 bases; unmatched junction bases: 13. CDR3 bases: TGTGCCTGTGACGTACTTCTACTGGGGGATACTCGTTACACCGATAAACTCATCTTT. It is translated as CACDVLLLGDTRYTDKLIF.